Given below is one TCR beta chain in context. These data originate in a study of T cell changes during pregnancy in multiple sclerosis. Data came from immunoSEQ multiplex PCR; TCRdb stores just in-frame clones and leaves some out. The sample lists under 80,000 clones; 80% to 95% were seen once. With V trimmed by 2 bases and J by 2 bases, 3 bases remained unmatched. The CDR3 covers 15 residues. CDR1 and CDR2 from the germline V gene are SEHNR and FQNEAQ (reference sequence). Material: peripheral blood, obtained in the second trimester of pregnancy. The chain links TRBV7-9 to TRBJ2-7; 10 bases fit TRBD1. The sequence was obtained from a female donor with multiple sclerosis, enrolled in a pregnancy study. CDR3 nucleotides: TGTGCCAGCAGCTTAATAGGGACAGGGGCCTACGAGCAGTACTTC. Encoded protein: CASSLIGTGAYEQYF.